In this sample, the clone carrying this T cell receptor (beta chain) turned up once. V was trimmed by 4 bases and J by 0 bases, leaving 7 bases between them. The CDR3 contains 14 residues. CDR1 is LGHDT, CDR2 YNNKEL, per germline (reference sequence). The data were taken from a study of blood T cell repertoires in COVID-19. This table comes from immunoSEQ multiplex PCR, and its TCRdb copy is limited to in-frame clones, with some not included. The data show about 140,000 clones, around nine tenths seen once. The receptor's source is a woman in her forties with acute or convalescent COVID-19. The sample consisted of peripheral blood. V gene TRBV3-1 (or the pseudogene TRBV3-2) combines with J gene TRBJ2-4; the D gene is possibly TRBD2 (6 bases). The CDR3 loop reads CASSLGLAKNIQYF. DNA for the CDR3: TGTGCCAGCAGCCTGGGACTAGCCAAAAACATTCAGTACTTC.